This is a list of T cell receptor beta chains from one sample in a study of blood T cell repertoires in COVID-19. The repertoire was sequenced with immunoSEQ multiplex PCR; TCRdb's copy has only in-frame clones and lacks some. The sample includes roughly 45,000 clones, roughly 76% of them seen just once. Sequencing was carried out using peripheral blood. The receptors come from a woman in her 70s with acute or convalescent COVID-19. CDR3s include the opening cysteine and the closing phenylalanine or tryptophan. A D gene is named only where the DNA matches it firmly. Not every row has a clone size; where given, it reads once, few, many or a size class.

J gene: TRBJ1-5
clone size: -
D gene: TRBD1
V gene: TRBV28
CDR3 protein: CASNLQGRYQPQHF

J gene: TRBJ2-7
clone size: -
D gene: TRBD1
V gene: TRBV18
CDR3 protein: CASSPRQGVYEQYF

J gene: TRBJ2-7
clone size: -
D gene: -
V gene: TRBV19
CDR3 protein: CASSPSSYEQYF

J gene: TRBJ1-3
clone size: -
D gene: -
V gene: TRBV19
CDR3 protein: CASSRSRSSGNTIYF

J gene: TRBJ1-2
clone size: -
D gene: -
V gene: TRBV29-1
CDR3 protein: CSVDGGRVYYGYTF

J gene: TRBJ2-2
clone size: -
D gene: TRBD2
V gene: TRBV19
CDR3 protein: CASSPGTTYTGELFF

J gene: TRBJ2-7
clone size: -
D gene: TRBD2
V gene: TRBV7-8
CDR3 protein: CASSTSSGRVEQYF

J gene: TRBJ2-1
clone size: -
D gene: -
V gene: TRBV27
CDR3 protein: CASSRDSSYNEQFF

J gene: TRBJ1-4
clone size: -
D gene: TRBD1
V gene: TRBV10-2
CDR3 protein: CASRMTGGLATNEKLFF

J gene: TRBJ2-7
clone size: -
D gene: -
V gene: TRBV12-3/TRBV12-4
CDR3 protein: CASSLGEIYEQYF

J gene: TRBJ1-5
clone size: -
D gene: -
V gene: TRBV11-2
CDR3 protein: CASSLFPGSNQPQHF

J gene: TRBJ1-2
clone size: -
D gene: -
V gene: TRBV5-1
CDR3 protein: CASSTWEGTDGYTF

J gene: TRBJ2-1
clone size: -
D gene: TRBD1
V gene: TRBV5-1
CDR3 protein: CASSHNADRGLRGLEQFF

J gene: TRBJ1-3
clone size: -
D gene: -
V gene: TRBV10-3
CDR3 protein: CAISEFDSGAGNTIYF

J gene: TRBJ2-7
clone size: -
D gene: TRBD2
V gene: TRBV7-6
CDR3 protein: CASSFSRSGGTYEQYF

J gene: TRBJ2-7
clone size: -
D gene: -
V gene: TRBV7-8
CDR3 protein: CASSSVLGGYEQYF

J gene: TRBJ2-1
clone size: -
D gene: TRBD1
V gene: TRBV5-6
CDR3 protein: CASSRGQGGYGEQFF

J gene: TRBJ1-2
clone size: -
D gene: TRBD1
V gene: TRBV19
CDR3 protein: CASSINRRDRGYYGYTF

J gene: TRBJ2-7
clone size: -
D gene: TRBD2
V gene: TRBV9
CDR3 protein: CASSANREGRSYEQYF

J gene: TRBJ1-1
clone size: -
D gene: -
V gene: TRBV28
CDR3 protein: CASSINRAPEAFF

J gene: TRBJ2-7
clone size: few
D gene: TRBD1
V gene: TRBV4-1
CDR3 protein: CASSSFPPGQGYEQYF

J gene: TRBJ2-5
clone size: -
D gene: TRBD1
V gene: TRBV5-5
CDR3 protein: CASSTQTGWQETQYF

J gene: TRBJ1-2
clone size: -
D gene: TRBD1
V gene: TRBV9
CDR3 protein: CASSEQLTGNFGYTF

J gene: TRBJ1-5
clone size: -
D gene: -
V gene: TRBV5-6
CDR3 protein: CASSRYQGRGNQPQHF

J gene: TRBJ2-7
clone size: -
D gene: TRBD2
V gene: TRBV10-3
CDR3 protein: CAISEVPSALAGYEQYF

J gene: TRBJ2-1
clone size: -
D gene: TRBD2
V gene: TRBV3-1/TRBV3-2
CDR3 protein: CASSLAGGYNEQFF

J gene: TRBJ2-7
clone size: -
D gene: TRBD2
V gene: TRBV4-2
CDR3 protein: CASSQGTSGPPYEQYF

J gene: TRBJ1-2
clone size: -
D gene: -
V gene: TRBV4-2
CDR3 protein: CASSQSQGPSYGYTF

J gene: TRBJ1-2
clone size: few
D gene: TRBD1
V gene: TRBV4-1
CDR3 protein: CASSQDKWTGLGYTF

J gene: TRBJ1-1
clone size: -
D gene: -
V gene: TRBV19
CDR3 protein: CASSISAASTEAFF

J gene: TRBJ1-3
clone size: -
D gene: TRBD1
V gene: TRBV9
CDR3 protein: CASSPQTGDGNTIYF

J gene: TRBJ2-3
clone size: -
D gene: -
V gene: TRBV5-1
CDR3 protein: CASSQGLDTQYF

J gene: TRBJ1-2
clone size: -
D gene: -
V gene: TRBV27
CDR3 protein: CASWGDYGYTF

J gene: TRBJ2-1
clone size: -
D gene: -
V gene: TRBV29-1
CDR3 protein: CSVETASTYNEQFF

J gene: TRBJ2-7
clone size: -
D gene: -
V gene: TRBV29-1
CDR3 protein: CSVGRRGYEQYF

J gene: TRBJ1-2
clone size: -
D gene: -
V gene: TRBV6-5
CDR3 protein: CASSFDSGLYGYTF